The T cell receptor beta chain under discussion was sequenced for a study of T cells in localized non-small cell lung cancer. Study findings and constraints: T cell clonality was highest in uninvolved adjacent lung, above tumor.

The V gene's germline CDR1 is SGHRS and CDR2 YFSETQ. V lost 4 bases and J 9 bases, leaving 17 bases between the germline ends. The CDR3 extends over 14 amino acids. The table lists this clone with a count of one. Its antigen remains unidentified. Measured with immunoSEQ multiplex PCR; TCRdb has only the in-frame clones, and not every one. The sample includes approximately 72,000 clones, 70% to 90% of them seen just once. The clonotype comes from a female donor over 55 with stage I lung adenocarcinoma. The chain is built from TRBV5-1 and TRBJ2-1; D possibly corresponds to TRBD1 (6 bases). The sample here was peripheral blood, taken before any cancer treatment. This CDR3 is CASSPLTGMGEQFF. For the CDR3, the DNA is TGCGCCAGCAGCCCTCTCACAGGGATGGGTGAGCAGTTCTTC.